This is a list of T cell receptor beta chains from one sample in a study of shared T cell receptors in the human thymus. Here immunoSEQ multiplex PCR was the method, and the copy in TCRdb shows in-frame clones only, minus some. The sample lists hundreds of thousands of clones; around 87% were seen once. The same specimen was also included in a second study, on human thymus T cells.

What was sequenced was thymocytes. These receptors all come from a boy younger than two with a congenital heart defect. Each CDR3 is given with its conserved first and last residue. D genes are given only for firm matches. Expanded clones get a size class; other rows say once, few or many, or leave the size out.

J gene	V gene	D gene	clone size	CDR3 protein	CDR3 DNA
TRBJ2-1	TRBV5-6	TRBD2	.	CASSLGRLAGDHEQFF	TGTGCCAGCAGCTTGGGTAGGCTAGCGGGAGACCATGAGCAGTTCTTC
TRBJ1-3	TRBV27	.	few	CASSLRGSGNTIYF	TGTGCCAGCAGTTTAAGGGGATCTGGAAACACCATATATTTT
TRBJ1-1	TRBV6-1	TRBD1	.	CASILRRGFTEAFF	TGTGCCAGCATCCTACGCAGGGGGTTCACTGAAGCTTTCTTT
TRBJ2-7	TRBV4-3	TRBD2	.	CASSQQRGSYEQYF	TGCGCCAGCAGCCAACAGCGGGGGAGCTACGAGCAGTACTTC
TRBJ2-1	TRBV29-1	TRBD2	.	CSAERGAYNEQFF	TGCAGCGCCGAGCGGGGGGCTTACAATGAGCAGTTCTTC
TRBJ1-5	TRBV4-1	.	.	CASSQDGGGQPQHF	TGCGCCAGCAGCCAAGATGGGGGGGGGCAGCCCCAGCATTTT
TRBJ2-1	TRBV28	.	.	CASSFGGTPLKNEQFF	TGTGCCAGCAGTTTTGGGGGGACCCCATTAAAAAATGAGCAGTTCTTC
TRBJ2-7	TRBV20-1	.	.	CSATDTYEQYF	TGCAGTGCTACAGACACCTACGAGCAGTACTTC
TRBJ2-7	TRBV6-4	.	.	CASRPTTGLVGEQYF	TGTGCCAGCCGACCCACGACAGGTCTAGTCGGCGAGCAGTACTTC
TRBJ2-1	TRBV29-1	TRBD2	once	CSVRVGLAESYNEQFF	TGCAGCGTTAGGGTCGGACTAGCGGAGAGTTACAATGAGCAGTTCTTC
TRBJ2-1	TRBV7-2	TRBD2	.	CASSLSLAGGGNEQFF	TGTGCCAGCAGCTTATCCCTAGCGGGGGGCGGGAATGAGCAGTTCTTC
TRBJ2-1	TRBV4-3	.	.	CASSQEGANEQFF	TGCGCCAGCAGCCAAGAAGGAGCCAATGAGCAGTTCTTC
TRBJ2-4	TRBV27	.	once	CASGSPAGSKNIQYF	TGTGCCAGCGGATCACCAGCGGGCTCCAAAAACATTCAGTACTTC
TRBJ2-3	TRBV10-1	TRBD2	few	CASSESSPREGHPEFDDTQYF	TGCGCCAGCAGTGAGTCGAGTCCGCGGGAGGGCCACCCTGAATTTGACGATACGCAGTATTTT
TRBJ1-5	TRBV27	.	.	CASSSTTDNDIYNQPQHF	TGTGCCAGCAGTTCCACGACGGACAACGATATTTACAATCAGCCCCAGCATTTT
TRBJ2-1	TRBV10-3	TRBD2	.	CAISESVSVTSGSRNEQFF	TGTGCCATCAGTGAGTCGGTTTCGGTAACTAGCGGGAGTAGAAATGAGCAGTTCTTC
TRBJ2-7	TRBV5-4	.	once	CASSARVSTWIYEDCEGF	TGTGCCAGCAGCGCAAGGGTCTCAACCTGGATCTACGAGGATTGCGAGGGCTTC
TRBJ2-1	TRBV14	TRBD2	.	CASSHLLAGGPPTKFNEQFF	TGTGCCAGCAGCCACTTACTAGCGGGGGGTCCTCCAACGAAGTTCAATGAGCAGTTCTTC
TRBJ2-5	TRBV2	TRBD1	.	CASSARTGKPRKTQYF	TGTGCCAGCAGTGCCCGGACAGGGAAGCCGAGAAAGACCCAGTACTTC
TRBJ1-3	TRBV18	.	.	CASSQGVSSGNTIYF	TGTGCCAGCTCACAGGGGGTTAGCTCTGGAAACACCATATATTTT
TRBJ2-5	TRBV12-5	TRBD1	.	CASGLSSKTGKQETQYF	TGTGCTAGTGGTTTGTCCTCCAAGACAGGGAAACAAGAGACCCAGTACTTC
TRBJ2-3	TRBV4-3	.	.	CASSSRGTGDATDTQYF	TGCGCCAGCAGCTCCCGAGGGACGGGAGACGCCACAGATACGCAGTATTTT
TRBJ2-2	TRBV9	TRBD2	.	CASSLGTSGKGTGELFF	TGTGCCAGCAGCCTAGGGACTAGCGGGAAAGGCACCGGGGAGCTGTTTTTT
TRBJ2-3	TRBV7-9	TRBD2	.	CASSRTSELTDTQYF	TGTGCCAGCAGCAGGACTAGCGAACTCACAGATACGCAGTATTTT
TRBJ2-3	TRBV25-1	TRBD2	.	CASTGPTLAGETDTQYF	TGTGCCAGCACCGGACCTACACTAGCGGGAGAGACAGATACGCAGTATTTT
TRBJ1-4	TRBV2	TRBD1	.	CASSVDRAANEKLFF	TGTGCCAGCAGTGTTGACAGGGCCGCTAATGAAAAACTGTTTTTT
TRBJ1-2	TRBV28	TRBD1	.	CASSPQGRGPGTGSVGYTF	TGTGCCAGCAGTCCTCAGGGGCGTGGTCCCGGGACAGGTTCCGTTGGCTACACCTTC
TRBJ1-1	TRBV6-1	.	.	CASRARGNTEAFF	TGTGCCAGCAGGGCCCGGGGGAACACTGAAGCTTTCTTT
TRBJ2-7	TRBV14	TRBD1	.	CASSQGTGAPYEQYF	TGTGCCAGCAGCCAGGGGACAGGGGCTCCCTACGAGCAGTACTTC
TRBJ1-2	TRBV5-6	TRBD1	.	CASSLGTGGPNYGYTF	TGTGCCAGCAGCTTGGGTACAGGGGGCCCTAACTATGGCTACACCTTC
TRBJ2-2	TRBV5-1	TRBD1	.	CASSWNRDRGSDTGELFF	TGCGCCAGCAGCTGGAACCGGGACAGGGGAAGCGACACCGGGGAGCTGTTTTTT
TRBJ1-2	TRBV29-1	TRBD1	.	CSAQDRGSYGYTF	TGCAGCGCGCAGGACAGGGGAAGTTATGGCTACACCTTC
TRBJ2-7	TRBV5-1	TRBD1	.	CASRYHGQDSYEQYF	TGCGCCAGCAGATATCATGGACAGGACTCCTACGAGCAGTACTTC
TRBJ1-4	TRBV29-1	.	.	CSVEDDTLRGEKLFF	TGCAGCGTTGAAGATGATACTCTCCGGGGGGAAAAACTGTTTTTT
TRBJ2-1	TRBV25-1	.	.	CASSEYLDGAGNNEQFF	TGTGCCAGCAGTGAATATTTGGACGGGGCGGGGAACAATGAGCAGTTCTTC
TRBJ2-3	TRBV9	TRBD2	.	CASSVGSSGGQSTDTQYF	TGTGCCAGCAGCGTAGGGAGTAGCGGGGGCCAAAGCACAGATACGCAGTATTTT
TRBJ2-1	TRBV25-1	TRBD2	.	CASSGGAGGPNYNEQFF	TGTGCCAGCAGTGGAGGAGCGGGAGGGCCAAACTACAATGAGCAGTTCTTC
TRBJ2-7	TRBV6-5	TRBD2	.	CASRLKAGPLYEQYF	TGTGCCAGCAGACTCAAAGCGGGACCCCTCTACGAGCAGTACTTC
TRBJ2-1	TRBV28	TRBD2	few	CASSSRPGTSHNEQFF	TGTGCCAGCAGTTCTCGCCCCGGGACTAGTCACAATGAGCAGTTCTTC
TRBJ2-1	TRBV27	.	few	CASSRSGPSYNEQFF	TGTGCCAGCAGTAGGAGCGGACCCTCCTACAATGAGCAGTTCTTC
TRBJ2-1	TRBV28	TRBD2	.	CASSFSALAGGSFNEQFF	TGTGCCAGCAGTTTTTCGGCATTGGCGGGAGGGTCTTTCAATGAGCAGTTCTTC
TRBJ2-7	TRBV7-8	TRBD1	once	CASSFYRTGVYEQYF	TGTGCCAGCAGCTTCTATCGGACAGGGGTCTACGAGCAGTACTTC
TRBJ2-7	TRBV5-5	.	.	CASSFYKGRDEVYPCEQYF	TGTGCCAGCAGCTTTTACAAGGGGCGCGACGAGGTCTACCCCTGCGAGCAGTACTTC
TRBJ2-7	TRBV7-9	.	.	CASSLDSLDEQYF	TGTGCCAGCAGCTTAGACAGCCTGGACGAGCAGTACTTC
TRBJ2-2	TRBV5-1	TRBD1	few	CASSKPGTGYTGELFF	TGCGCCAGCAGCAAACCGGGGACAGGGTACACCGGGGAGCTGTTTTTT
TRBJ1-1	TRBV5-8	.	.	CASSLAAGFSEAFF	TGTGCCAGCAGCTTGGCGGCAGGGTTCTCTGAAGCTTTCTTT
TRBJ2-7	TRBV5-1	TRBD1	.	CASSPKGAGWGHEQYF	TGCGCCAGCAGTCCAAAGGGGGCAGGGTGGGGGCACGAGCAGTACTTC
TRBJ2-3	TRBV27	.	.	CASSPANGQTTDTQYF	TGTGCCAGCAGCCCAGCAAACGGACAGACCACAGATACGCAGTATTTT